The clone carrying this TCR beta chain was found a few times. Its antigen is as yet unknown. This sample stems from a study of T-cell memory formation after mild COVID-19. 5'RACE primed from the constant segment yielded TCR alpha and TCR beta cDNA libraries bearing sample barcodes and UMIs. TCRdb redid the calling of the 5' RACE reads with MiXCR, one entry per CDR3 protein. The sample has fewer than 300,000 distinct CDR3 sequences, 15% to 20% seen once. Study-wide results and limits: Day 15 to 85 contracting clones showed balanced CD4/CD8; later expanders leaned CD4+.

Germline trimming cut 2 bases from V and 13 bases from J; bases unmatched to any gene: 4. Per the germline V gene, CDR1 is MNHEY and CDR2 is SVGEGT. The CDR3 is made up of 12 amino acids. The V call is TRBV6-2 or TRBV6-3, the J call TRBJ2-4; the match to TRBD1 covers 8 bases. The sequence derives from a man younger than 30 who had mild COVID-19 (a few samples of this study predate the infection). Cell type and time point are not known. The sequenced sample was PBMCs or a T cell subset sorted from them (not recorded which). The CDR3 DNA reads as TGTGCCAGCAGTTACCCGGACAGGGAACAGTACTTC. The encoded protein is CASSYPDREQYF.